These T cell receptor beta chains were read from a single sample in a study of CD8 T cells in Susac syndrome. One entry per CDR3 protein results from TCRdb running MiXCR on the immunoSEQ multiplex PCR reads. The profile shows 100,000 or so distinct CDR3 sequences, roughly 92% of them singletons. The sample was CD8+ T cells from PBMCs. The receptors originated from a human donor in good health. The CDR3 runs from the conserved cysteine through the conserved F or W. Each record gives: CDR3 DNA, CDR3 protein, D gene, J gene, clone size, V gene. D genes are given only for firm matches. Where a row states a size, it is once, few, many or the class of an expanded clone; other rows omit it.

CDR3 DNA: TGCGCCAGCAGCTTGGACAGCATTGCAGGTCAGCCCCAGCATTTT
CDR3 protein: CASSLDSIAGQPQHF
D gene: -
J gene: TRBJ1-5
clone size: -
V gene: TRBV5-1

CDR3 DNA: TGTGCCATCAGTGACCCCCACAGGGTGTATGGCTACACCTTC
CDR3 protein: CAISDPHRVYGYTF
D gene: -
J gene: TRBJ1-2
clone size: -
V gene: TRBV10-3

CDR3 DNA: TGTGCCAGTAGTATCGGGCAGCTCTGGGAGCAGTACTTC
CDR3 protein: CASSIGQLWEQYF
D gene: -
J gene: TRBJ2-7
clone size: once
V gene: TRBV19

CDR3 DNA: TGTGCCAGCAGTCCCGAACCTAAAGTGGACGAGCAGTACTTC
CDR3 protein: CASSPEPKVDEQYF
D gene: -
J gene: TRBJ2-7
clone size: -
V gene: TRBV6-2/TRBV6-3

CDR3 DNA: TGTGCCAGCAGGACAGGGGGCGGCAATCAGCCCCAGCATTTT
CDR3 protein: CASRTGGGNQPQHF
D gene: TRBD1
J gene: TRBJ1-5
clone size: -
V gene: TRBV2

CDR3 DNA: TGTGCCAGCAGTACACGGGGGGTGACAAGTCTGACAGATACGCAGTATTTT
CDR3 protein: CASSTRGVTSLTDTQYF
D gene: TRBD2
J gene: TRBJ2-3
clone size: -
V gene: TRBV6-1

CDR3 DNA: TGTGCCAGCAGTCGAGGGACCCCACCAGATACGCAGTATTTT
CDR3 protein: CASSRGTPPDTQYF
D gene: -
J gene: TRBJ2-3
clone size: -
V gene: TRBV6-4

CDR3 DNA: TGCAGTGCGACTCGTAGCGGGGGGTTTCCCTCCTACGAGCAGTACTTC
CDR3 protein: CSATRSGGFPSYEQYF
D gene: TRBD2
J gene: TRBJ2-7
clone size: -
V gene: TRBV20-1

CDR3 DNA: TGTGCCAGCAGCTCGAGGAGAGGGGGGAGGGGAGATACGCAGTATTTT
CDR3 protein: CASSSRRGGRGDTQYF
D gene: -
J gene: TRBJ2-3
clone size: -
V gene: TRBV7-2

CDR3 DNA: TGTGCCAGCAGTCACGGACAGGGTTTGAACTCTGGGGCCAACGTCCTGACTTTC
CDR3 protein: CASSHGQGLNSGANVLTF
D gene: TRBD1
J gene: TRBJ2-6
clone size: -
V gene: TRBV27

CDR3 DNA: TGTGCCAGCAGCTTGACGGGTCGGCAGGGACTGGAGCAGTACTTC
CDR3 protein: CASSLTGRQGLEQYF
D gene: -
J gene: TRBJ2-7
clone size: -
V gene: TRBV5-4

CDR3 DNA: TGTGCCAGCAGCCCCGACATCCTTTCGGGGGCTTTCTTT
CDR3 protein: CASSPDILSGAFF
D gene: -
J gene: TRBJ1-1
clone size: once
V gene: TRBV14

CDR3 DNA: TGCAGCTGCCGGGACAGGGGTATCAATCAGCCCCAGCATTTT
CDR3 protein: CSCRDRGINQPQHF
D gene: TRBD1
J gene: TRBJ1-5
clone size: -
V gene: TRBV29-1

CDR3 DNA: TGTGCCAGTAGTACCGTTTCCGGGCTCGCTGGCTACACCTTC
CDR3 protein: CASSTVSGLAGYTF
D gene: -
J gene: TRBJ1-2
clone size: -
V gene: TRBV19

CDR3 DNA: TGCAGTGCTAGAGAACCGGGGAAACGTAACGAGCAGTACTTC
CDR3 protein: CSAREPGKRNEQYF
D gene: -
J gene: TRBJ2-7
clone size: -
V gene: TRBV20-1

CDR3 DNA: TGTGCCAGCAGCCCCAACCTCCGGACGGTATATGGCTACACCTTC
CDR3 protein: CASSPNLRTVYGYTF
D gene: -
J gene: TRBJ1-2
clone size: -
V gene: TRBV7-9

CDR3 DNA: TGCGCCAGCAAGGGCGGGCCTAACACCGGGGAGCTGTTTTTT
CDR3 protein: CASKGGPNTGELFF
D gene: -
J gene: TRBJ2-2
clone size: -
V gene: TRBV5-1

CDR3 DNA: TGTGCCAGCAGTGACGCGGGAGGGGGCGATGAGCAGTTCTTC
CDR3 protein: CASSDAGGGDEQFF
D gene: TRBD2
J gene: TRBJ2-1
clone size: once
V gene: TRBV2

CDR3 DNA: TGTGCCAGCAGCTTCGCATACAATGAGCAGTTCTTC
CDR3 protein: CASSFAYNEQFF
D gene: -
J gene: TRBJ2-1
clone size: -
V gene: TRBV7-2

CDR3 DNA: TGTGCCAGCAGTTCTGGACAGACCTATGGCTACACCTTC
CDR3 protein: CASSSGQTYGYTF
D gene: -
J gene: TRBJ1-2
clone size: -
V gene: TRBV27

CDR3 DNA: TGTGCCAGCAGCTTCCAGGGGGGTCAGCCCCAGCATTTT
CDR3 protein: CASSFQGGQPQHF
D gene: TRBD1
J gene: TRBJ1-5
clone size: -
V gene: TRBV5-6

CDR3 DNA: TGTGCCAGCAGTACCCGGACGGAGAACACTGAAGCTTTCTTT
CDR3 protein: CASSTRTENTEAFF
D gene: -
J gene: TRBJ1-1
clone size: -
V gene: TRBV6-6

CDR3 DNA: TGCGCCAGCAGCTTGGGACGGGCCGGAGCGGGGGTGAACACCGGGGAGCTGTTTTTT
CDR3 protein: CASSLGRAGAGVNTGELFF
D gene: TRBD2
J gene: TRBJ2-2
clone size: once
V gene: TRBV5-1

CDR3 DNA: TGTGCCAGCACAGAACAGGGGTGGTATGGCTACACCTTC
CDR3 protein: CASTEQGWYGYTF
D gene: TRBD1
J gene: TRBJ1-2
clone size: -
V gene: TRBV6-6

CDR3 DNA: TGTGCCAGCAGCCCACTCTCCCAGCTAGCGGGGGTATCCACAGATACGCAGTATTTT
CDR3 protein: CASSPLSQLAGVSTDTQYF
D gene: TRBD2
J gene: TRBJ2-3
clone size: -
V gene: TRBV7-2

CDR3 DNA: TGTGCCAGCAGCTCCTCGGACCATTCCACCGGGGAGCTGTTTTTT
CDR3 protein: CASSSSDHSTGELFF
D gene: -
J gene: TRBJ2-2
clone size: -
V gene: TRBV13

CDR3 DNA: TGTGCCAGCAGTGCTACAAAGGGCATTGATAATGAAAAACTGTTTTTT
CDR3 protein: CASSATKGIDNEKLFF
D gene: -
J gene: TRBJ1-4
clone size: -
V gene: TRBV25-1

CDR3 DNA: TGCAGCGTTGGTCACACCGGGGAGCTGTTTTTT
CDR3 protein: CSVGHTGELFF
D gene: -
J gene: TRBJ2-2
clone size: -
V gene: TRBV29-1

CDR3 DNA: TGTGCCTGGGGGACAGGGCCAGGGGAGCAGTACTTC
CDR3 protein: CAWGTGPGEQYF
D gene: TRBD1
J gene: TRBJ2-7
clone size: -
V gene: TRBV30

CDR3 DNA: TGTGCCAGTAGTTTTGGGCGGCAGGGGCGTCACAATGAGCAGTTCTTC
CDR3 protein: CASSFGRQGRHNEQFF
D gene: -
J gene: TRBJ2-1
clone size: -
V gene: TRBV19

CDR3 DNA: TGTGCCAGCAGCTTAGGTCGTGTTGTCCGGGCGACCCAGTACTTC
CDR3 protein: CASSLGRVVRATQYF
D gene: -
J gene: TRBJ2-5
clone size: -
V gene: TRBV11-1